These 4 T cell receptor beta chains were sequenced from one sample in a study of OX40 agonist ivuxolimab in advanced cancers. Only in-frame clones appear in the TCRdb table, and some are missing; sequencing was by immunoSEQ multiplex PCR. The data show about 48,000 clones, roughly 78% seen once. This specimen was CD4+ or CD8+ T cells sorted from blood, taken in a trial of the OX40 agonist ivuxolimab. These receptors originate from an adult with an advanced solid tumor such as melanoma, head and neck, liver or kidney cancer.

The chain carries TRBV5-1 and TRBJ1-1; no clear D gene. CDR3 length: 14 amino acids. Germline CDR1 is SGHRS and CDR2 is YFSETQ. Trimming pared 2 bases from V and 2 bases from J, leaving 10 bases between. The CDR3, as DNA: TGCGCCAGCAGCTTAGTAGACAAAAACACTGAAGCTTTCTTT. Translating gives CASSLVDKNTEAFF.

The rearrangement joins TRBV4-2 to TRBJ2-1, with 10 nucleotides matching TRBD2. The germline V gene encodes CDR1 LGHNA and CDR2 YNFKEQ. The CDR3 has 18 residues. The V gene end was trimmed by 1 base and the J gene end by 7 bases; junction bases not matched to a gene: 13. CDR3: CASSQGSGRARMRNEQFF. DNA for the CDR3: TGTGCCAGCAGCCAAGGAAGCGGGAGGGCCAGGATGAGGAATGAGCAGTTCTTC.

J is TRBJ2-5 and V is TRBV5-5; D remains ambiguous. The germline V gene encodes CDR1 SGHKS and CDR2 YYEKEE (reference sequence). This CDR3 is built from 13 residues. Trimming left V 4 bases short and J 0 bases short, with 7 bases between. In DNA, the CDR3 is TGTGCCAGCAGCCCAGTCTACCAAGAGACCCAGTACTTC. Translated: CASSPVYQETQYF.

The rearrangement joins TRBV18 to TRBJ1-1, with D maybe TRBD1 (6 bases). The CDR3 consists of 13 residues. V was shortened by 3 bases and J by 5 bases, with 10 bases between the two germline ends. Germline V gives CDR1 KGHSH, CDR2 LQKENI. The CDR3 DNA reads TGTGCCAGCTCACCGAAGACAGGAACTGAAGCTTTCTTT. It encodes CASSPKTGTEAFF.